This T cell receptor (beta chain) derives from a study of identifying expanded T cells in peripheral blood (dated by TCRdb to between 2019 and 2020). Broadly, across the study: Technical replicates were generated by sequencing separate aliquots of the same genomic DNA pool, and four replicates were compared pairwise.

The immunoSEQ Assay, which relies on bias-controlled multiplex PCR amplification of genomic DNA, was used to profile TCRbeta CDR3 regions. As for the authors' bioinformatics: The absolute abundance of each unique TCRbeta CDR3 region was quantified after sequences were collapsed and filtered. Two models were used to test differential abundance: a binomial model (Fisher-equivalent) and a beta-binomial model that adds time-dependent variance fitted from healthy donors. Any clone with fewer than 5 combined templates was excluded, and a clone was called differentially abundant if its Benjamini-Hochberg FDR was below 0.01. Using the form v = (b*log(k)+a)^2, the beta-binomial variance was modeled as a function of the total template count across the two samples. This is the immuneACCESS table as TCRdb keeps it, with only in-frame sequences that have V and J called. A part of the clones is gone; compared with another copy, unresolved V genes explain less than half, and the rest is unexplained. V, J and clone size are taken as reported in that table, and D and trimming were inferred from the DNA itself. The sample profile shows around 94,000 clones; 80% to 90% of them were found once. Of the sample, around 4.5% falls within the top ten clones.

No immune events such as infections were documented for the healthy donors during the collection period. Blood repertoires from healthy donors were used as a training cohort for calibrating time-dependent variance in a beta-binomial model of differential abundance of T-cell clones. The training cohort comprised roughly ten healthy donors, 3 female and 7 male. Donor ages ranged from about 29 to 70 years, with an average of around 45 years. Whole blood from each healthy donor was obtained from a commercial supplier and was collected at three time points two to three weeks apart. For immunosequencing, genomic DNA was extracted from unsorted whole blood. Concerning this clone itself: Its specific antigen is unknown. Base qualities are not provided; no much larger clone lies one nucleotide away.

Overall study outcomes, separate from this receptor: Across all healthy donors, variance in clone template counts between approximately 2-week samples was found to increase significantly with total template count. Approximately 1.2 differentially abundant clones were flagged by the binomial model between technical replicates, whereas about 15 and 18 were flagged over around two weeks and four weeks, respectively. Across all healthy-donor time intervals, the beta-binomial model significantly cut both the number of clones called differentially abundant and the false-positive rate. It was expected by the authors that biological variance in healthy repertoires might increase further over much longer intervals, such as months to years.

Input material: blood. The sequence was collected from a person aged 18-70 years in good health.

This receptor has the CDR3 CASSYSLNNQPQHF. In nucleotides, the sequence is TGTGCCAGCAGTTACTCCCTGAACAATCAGCCCCAGCATTTT. The sequence links TRBV6-6 to TRBJ1-5; a confident D gene designation cannot be given. Trimming costs V 0 bases and J 3 bases, and their ends lie 6 bases apart. For CDR1 and CDR2, the germline V gene (reference sequence) lists MNHNY and SVGAGI. Including cysteine and phenylalanine, the CDR3 has 14 amino acids. Solely the CDR3 DNA is kept, with 42 bases framed from the first base.